These T cell receptor beta chains were read from a single sample in a study of neurological immune-mediated disorders. From the 5' RACE reads, TCRdb called clonotypes with MiXCR, one entry per CDR3 protein. The sample lists about 62,000 distinct CDR3 sequences; 3.5% to 4.5% were seen once. The specimen sequenced was PBMCs. The receptors originated from a woman between 45 and 65 years old with multiple sclerosis. The CDR3 runs from the conserved cysteine through the conserved F or W. Fields, in order: D gene, CDR3 length, J gene, clone size, V gene, CDR3 protein, CDR3 DNA. A D gene is named only where the DNA matches it firmly. A clone size is listed for some rows: how often the clone was seen (once, few, many), or a class if it is expanded.

d_gene: NA; len: 15; j_gene: TRBJ1-1; abundance: many; v_gene: TRBV5-5; CDR3aa: CASSLVGRMNTEAFF; CDR3nt: TGTGCCAGCAGCTTGGTAGGGCGGATGAACACTGAAGCTTTCTTT
d_gene: NA; len: 12; j_gene: TRBJ2-5; abundance: many; v_gene: TRBV20-1; CDR3aa: CSAIASQETQYF; CDR3nt: TGCAGTGCTATAGCGTCCCAAGAGACCCAGTACTTC
d_gene: NA; len: 11; j_gene: TRBJ2-7; abundance: many; v_gene: TRBV10-2; CDR3aa: CASSGGVEQYF; CDR3nt: TGCGCCAGCAGTGGGGGGGTCGAGCAGTACTTC
d_gene: TRBD1; len: 16; j_gene: TRBJ1-4; abundance: many; v_gene: TRBV20-1; CDR3aa: CSARTGAAATNEKLFF; CDR3nt: TGCAGTGCTAGGACAGGGGCGGCCGCAACTAATGAAAAACTGTTTTTT
d_gene: TRBD1; len: 14; j_gene: TRBJ1-5; abundance: many; v_gene: TRBV12-3/TRBV12-4; CDR3aa: CASSLRQGKQPQHF; CDR3nt: TGTGCCAGCAGTCTTCGACAGGGGAAACAGCCCCAGCATTTT
d_gene: TRBD1; len: 14; j_gene: TRBJ1-2; abundance: NA; v_gene: TRBV20-1; CDR3aa: CSAFLRGTSYGYTF; CDR3nt: TGCAGTGCTTTCCTCAGGGGGACCTCCTATGGCTACACCTTC
d_gene: TRBD2; len: 15; j_gene: TRBJ2-7; abundance: many; v_gene: TRBV7-2; CDR3aa: CASSPGLATTYEQYF; CDR3nt: TGTGCCAGCAGCCCGGGACTAGCGACTACCTACGAGCAGTACTTC
d_gene: TRBD2; len: 17; j_gene: TRBJ2-3; abundance: many; v_gene: TRBV10-3; CDR3aa: CAISVVRGGSGADTQYF; CDR3nt: TGTGCCATCAGTGTAGTTCGAGGCGGGAGCGGGGCAGATACGCAGTATTTT
d_gene: NA; len: 13; j_gene: TRBJ2-5; abundance: many; v_gene: TRBV29-1; CDR3aa: CSVRARAQETQYF; CDR3nt: TGCAGCGTTCGGGCGCGGGCACAAGAGACCCAGTACTTC
d_gene: NA; len: 12; j_gene: TRBJ1-1; abundance: many; v_gene: TRBV20-1; CDR3aa: CSASRGNTEAFF; CDR3nt: TGCAGTGCTAGCCGGGGTAACACTGAAGCTTTCTTT
d_gene: NA; len: 13; j_gene: TRBJ1-1; abundance: many; v_gene: TRBV7-2; CDR3aa: CASSPNMNTEAFF; CDR3nt: TGTGCCAGCAGCCCGAACATGAACACTGAAGCTTTCTTT
d_gene: TRBD2; len: 17; j_gene: TRBJ2-3; abundance: many; v_gene: TRBV4-1; CDR3aa: CASSQDPSGRATDTQYF; CDR3nt: TGCGCCAGCAGCCAAGATCCTAGCGGGAGGGCCACAGATACGCAGTATTTT
d_gene: NA; len: 15; j_gene: TRBJ2-2; abundance: many; v_gene: TRBV5-1; CDR3aa: CASSPRTVNTGELFF; CDR3nt: TGCGCCAGCAGCCCTCGGACTGTAAACACCGGGGAGCTGTTTTTT
d_gene: NA; len: 14; j_gene: TRBJ2-3; abundance: many; v_gene: TRBV5-1; CDR3aa: CASSLEGRTDTQYF; CDR3nt: TGCGCCAGCAGCTTGGAGGGCCGCACAGATACGCAGTATTTT
d_gene: TRBD2; len: 16; j_gene: TRBJ2-3; abundance: many; v_gene: TRBV5-1; CDR3aa: CASSTRTSGSTDTQYF; CDR3nt: TGCGCCAGCAGCACCCGGACTAGCGGCAGCACAGATACGCAGTATTTT
d_gene: NA; len: 18; j_gene: TRBJ2-1; abundance: many; v_gene: TRBV21-1; CDR3aa: CAGDERESYRNSYNEQFF; CDR3nt: TGTGCCGGGGACGAGCGGGAGAGTTATCGGAACTCCTACAATGAGCAGTTCTTC
d_gene: NA; len: 15; j_gene: TRBJ2-3; abundance: NA; v_gene: TRBV7-2; CDR3aa: CASSWGRGFTDTQYF; CDR3nt: TGTGCCAGCAGCTGGGGCCGTGGGTTCACAGATACGCAGTATTTT
d_gene: TRBD2; len: 15; j_gene: TRBJ2-2; abundance: many; v_gene: TRBV6-2/TRBV6-3; CDR3aa: CASSLGLAGVGELFF; CDR3nt: TGTGCCAGCAGCCTGGGACTAGCGGGAGTCGGGGAGCTGTTTTTT
d_gene: NA; len: 13; j_gene: TRBJ1-2; abundance: few; v_gene: TRBV12-3/TRBV12-4; CDR3aa: CASSRDWRDGYTF; CDR3nt: TGTGCCAGCAGCAGGGACTGGAGGGATGGCTACACCTTC
d_gene: NA; len: 15; j_gene: TRBJ2-7; abundance: many; v_gene: TRBV7-9; CDR3aa: CASTFAGTAGYEQYF; CDR3nt: TGTGCCAGCACCTTCGCCGGGACAGCGGGGTACGAGCAGTACTTC
d_gene: TRBD1; len: 14; j_gene: TRBJ1-5; abundance: many; v_gene: TRBV5-1; CDR3aa: CASSLGDREQPQHF; CDR3nt: TGCGCCAGCAGCTTGGGGGACAGAGAACAGCCCCAGCATTTT
d_gene: NA; len: 12; j_gene: TRBJ1-4; abundance: many; v_gene: TRBV5-1; CDR3aa: CASSLGDEKLFF; CDR3nt: TGCGCCAGCAGCTTGGGTGATGAAAAACTGTTTTTT
d_gene: NA; len: 15; j_gene: TRBJ2-3; abundance: few; v_gene: TRBV20-1; CDR3aa: CSARDPVGRTDTQYF; CDR3nt: TGCAGTGCTAGAGATCCGGTAGGAAGGACAGATACGCAGTATTTT
d_gene: NA; len: 14; j_gene: TRBJ1-5; abundance: NA; v_gene: TRBV20-1; CDR3aa: CSASTGTSNQPQNF; CDR3nt: TGCAGTGCTAGCACAGGGACTAGCAATCAGCCCCAGAATTTT
d_gene: NA; len: 13; j_gene: TRBJ1-3; abundance: many; v_gene: TRBV12-3/TRBV12-4; CDR3aa: CASDRNPGNTIYF; CDR3nt: TGTGCCAGCGACAGGAACCCTGGAAACACCATATATTTT
d_gene: TRBD2; len: 15; j_gene: TRBJ2-3; abundance: many; v_gene: TRBV20-1; CDR3aa: CSAAQGLARADTQYF; CDR3nt: TGCAGTGCTGCCCAGGGACTAGCGCGGGCAGATACGCAGTATTTT
d_gene: TRBD2; len: 18; j_gene: TRBJ2-3; abundance: many; v_gene: TRBV20-1; CDR3aa: CSATSGLAGGRVTDTQYF; CDR3nt: TGCAGTGCAACATCGGGACTAGCGGGAGGGCGTGTCACAGATACGCAGTATTTT
d_gene: TRBD2; len: 14; j_gene: TRBJ2-7; abundance: many; v_gene: TRBV29-1; CDR3aa: CSVFTAGESYEQYF; CDR3nt: TGCAGCGTCTTTACGGCGGGAGAGAGCTACGAGCAGTACTTC
d_gene: TRBD2; len: 16; j_gene: TRBJ2-1; abundance: many; v_gene: TRBV7-8; CDR3aa: CASSLTGLAGLDEQFF; CDR3nt: TGTGCCAGCAGCTTGACAGGACTAGCGGGATTGGATGAGCAGTTCTTC
d_gene: TRBD1; len: 13; j_gene: TRBJ1-5; abundance: few; v_gene: TRBV19; CDR3aa: CASSGTGRQPQHF; CDR3nt: TGTGCCAGTAGTGGGACAGGGAGGCAGCCCCAGCATTTT
d_gene: NA; len: 14; j_gene: TRBJ2-7; abundance: many; v_gene: TRBV10-3; CDR3aa: CAISAPQVSYEQYF; CDR3nt: TGTGCCATCAGTGCTCCACAGGTCTCCTACGAGCAGTACTTC
d_gene: NA; len: 13; j_gene: TRBJ2-7; abundance: few; v_gene: TRBV20-1; CDR3aa: CSALDPSSYEQYF; CDR3nt: TGCAGTGCTTTAGACCCGAGCTCCTACGAGCAGTACTTC
d_gene: NA; len: 15; j_gene: TRBJ2-1; abundance: many; v_gene: TRBV7-2; CDR3aa: CASSPVGGSYNEQFF; CDR3nt: TGTGCCAGCAGTCCCGTAGGGGGGTCCTACAATGAGCAGTTCTTC
d_gene: NA; len: 13; j_gene: TRBJ1-2; abundance: many; v_gene: TRBV5-1; CDR3aa: CASSFPESYGYTF; CDR3nt: TGCGCCAGCAGCTTTCCGGAGTCCTATGGCTACACCTTC
d_gene: NA; len: 11; j_gene: TRBJ2-1; abundance: many; v_gene: TRBV7-2; CDR3aa: CASSLVNEQFF; CDR3nt: TGTGCCAGCAGCTTGGTGAATGAGCAGTTCTTC
d_gene: NA; len: 12; j_gene: TRBJ1-4; abundance: many; v_gene: TRBV16; CDR3aa: CASSQRGEKLFF; CDR3nt: TGTGCCAGCAGCCAAAGGGGTGAAAAACTGTTTTTT
d_gene: TRBD2; len: 16; j_gene: TRBJ2-3; abundance: many; v_gene: TRBV2; CDR3aa: CASSATLAVDTDTQYF; CDR3nt: TGTGCCAGCAGCGCCACCCTAGCGGTCGACACAGATACGCAGTATTTT
d_gene: NA; len: 15; j_gene: TRBJ2-3; abundance: many; v_gene: TRBV27; CDR3aa: CASSTLGGSTDTQYF; CDR3nt: TGTGCCAGCAGCACCTTGGGGGGTAGCACAGATACGCAGTATTTT
d_gene: NA; len: 15; j_gene: TRBJ1-4; abundance: many; v_gene: TRBV6-2/TRBV6-3; CDR3aa: CASSSVWNSGEKLFF; CDR3nt: TGTGCCAGCAGTAGCGTTTGGAACAGTGGTGAAAAACTGTTTTTT
d_gene: NA; len: 13; j_gene: TRBJ1-1; abundance: many; v_gene: TRBV7-2; CDR3aa: CASSLDVLGGVFF; CDR3nt: TGTGCCAGCAGCTTAGATGTATTGGGGGGGGTTTTCTTT
d_gene: NA; len: 14; j_gene: TRBJ2-7; abundance: few; v_gene: TRBV12-3/TRBV12-4; CDR3aa: CASSPGPWNYEQYF; CDR3nt: TGTGCCAGCAGTCCGGGGCCTTGGAACTACGAGCAGTACTTT
d_gene: TRBD1; len: 16; j_gene: TRBJ2-3; abundance: many; v_gene: TRBV12-3/TRBV12-4; CDR3aa: CASKVRDRGLGDTQYF; CDR3nt: TGTGCCAGCAAGGTCCGGGACAGGGGGCTTGGGGATACGCAGTATTTT
d_gene: NA; len: 15; j_gene: TRBJ1-1; abundance: many; v_gene: TRBV5-1; CDR3aa: CASSDILGGDTEAFF; CDR3nt: TGCGCCAGCAGCGACATACTGGGGGGGGACACTGAAGCTTTCTTT
d_gene: NA; len: 13; j_gene: TRBJ2-7; abundance: NA; v_gene: TRBV29-1; CDR3aa: CSAVQGTVGEQYF; CDR3nt: TGCAGCGCCGTACAGGGTACAGTGGGCGAGCAGTACTTC
d_gene: NA; len: 13; j_gene: TRBJ1-2; abundance: many; v_gene: TRBV10-3; CDR3aa: CAIPLVGGYGYTF; CDR3nt: TGTGCCATCCCGCTTGTGGGGGGCTATGGCTACACCTTC
d_gene: TRBD2; len: 17; j_gene: TRBJ2-3; abundance: many; v_gene: TRBV7-6; CDR3aa: CASSPGLAGGGTDTQYF; CDR3nt: TGTGCCAGCAGCCCGGGACTAGCGGGAGGGGGCACAGATACGCAGTATTTT
d_gene: TRBD2; len: 14; j_gene: TRBJ2-1; abundance: many; v_gene: TRBV5-1; CDR3aa: CASAVGGSYNEQFF; CDR3nt: TGCGCCAGCGCTGTCGGGGGGTCCTACAATGAGCAGTTCTTC
d_gene: NA; len: 14; j_gene: TRBJ2-1; abundance: many; v_gene: TRBV7-8; CDR3aa: CASSTRTLQDEQFF; CDR3nt: TGTGCCAGCAGCACGCGGACTCTTCAAGATGAGCAGTTCTTC
d_gene: NA; len: 16; j_gene: TRBJ2-7; abundance: many; v_gene: TRBV21-1; CDR3aa: CASSKARWRGSNEQYF; CDR3nt: TGTGCCAGCAGCAAAGCCCGGTGGAGAGGGAGCAACGAGCAGTACTTC
d_gene: NA; len: 17; j_gene: TRBJ2-3; abundance: many; v_gene: TRBV5-1; CDR3aa: CASSLAVGFTVSDTQYF; CDR3nt: TGCGCCAGCAGCTTGGCCGTCGGTTTCACGGTGTCAGATACGCAGTATTTT
d_gene: TRBD1; len: 13; j_gene: TRBJ1-2; abundance: many; v_gene: TRBV5-1; CDR3aa: CASSPGQGVGYTF; CDR3nt: TGCGCCAGCAGCCCCGGACAGGGTGTAGGCTACACCTTC
d_gene: NA; len: 13; j_gene: TRBJ2-3; abundance: many; v_gene: TRBV6-6; CDR3aa: CASSYSRPDTQYF; CDR3nt: TGTGCCAGCAGTTACTCGAGGCCAGATACGCAGTATTTT
d_gene: NA; len: 11; j_gene: TRBJ2-5; abundance: many; v_gene: TRBV7-9; CDR3aa: CASSYLETQYF; CDR3nt: TGTGCCAGCAGCTACTTAGAGACCCAGTACTTC